This T cell receptor beta chain was identified during a study of neurological immune-mediated disorders. Study-level points and caveats: None of the CDR3 amino acid sequences of expanded clones were shared across subjects, and this suggested private repertoires in all groups. Patients with HTLV-1-associated myelopathy had the highest level of TCR clonal expansion, whereas patients with multiple sclerosis had the lowest level, falling beneath the level found in healthy controls.

Every sequencing run returned over 200 million TCR-beta sequences, which were derived from 15-18 subjects. Via MiXCR, TCRdb re-called the 5' RACE reads, giving one row per CDR3 protein. The sample contains 84,000 or so distinct CDR3 sequences, approximately 13% of which appear only once. The sample holds a few counts of this clonotype. What it binds is unknown. Time point given: longitudinal time-point 2. PBMCs stored at -80 C, numbering 2 million, were the origin of the unsorted libraries. This CDR3 contains 15 residues. Germline V gene sequence: CDR1 MNHEY, CDR2 SMNVEV (reference sequence). V lost 4 bases, J lost 7 bases, and 12 bases stayed unmatched.

The sample consisted of PBMCs. The sequence was obtained from a female donor with HTLV-1-associated myelopathy (HAM/TSP). V is TRBV27 and J is TRBJ1-2; TRBD1 agrees at 7 bases. The CDR3: CASSSPFTGESGYTF. The CDR3 DNA reads TGTGCCAGCAGTTCACCGTTTACAGGGGAATCTGGCTACACCTTC.